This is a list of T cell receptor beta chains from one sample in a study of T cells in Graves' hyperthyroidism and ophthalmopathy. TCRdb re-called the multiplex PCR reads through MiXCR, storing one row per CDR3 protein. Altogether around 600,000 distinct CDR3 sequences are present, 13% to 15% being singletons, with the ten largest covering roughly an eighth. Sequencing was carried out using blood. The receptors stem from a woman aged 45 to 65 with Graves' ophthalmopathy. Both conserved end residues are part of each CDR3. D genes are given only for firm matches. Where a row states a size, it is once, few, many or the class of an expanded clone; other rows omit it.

CDR3aa: CASSSEGVEKLFF; CDR3nt: TGTGCCAGCAGCAGTGAGGGGGTTGAAAAACTGTTTTTT; d_gene: -; abundance: few; j_gene: TRBJ1-4; v_gene: TRBV7-9
CDR3aa: CATTLTVTGDGYTF; CDR3nt: TGTGCCACCACCCTAACCGTCACAGGGGATGGCTACACCTTC; d_gene: TRBD1; abundance: many; j_gene: TRBJ1-2; v_gene: TRBV15
CDR3aa: CASSQDGQGSYEQYF; CDR3nt: TGCGCCAGCAGCCAAGATGGTCAGGGATCCTACGAGCAGTACTTC; d_gene: -; abundance: many; j_gene: TRBJ2-7; v_gene: TRBV4-1
CDR3aa: CSARGWPPRGNEQFF; CDR3nt: TGCAGTGCTAGAGGTTGGCCCCCCAGGGGAAATGAGCAGTTCTTC; d_gene: -; abundance: many; j_gene: TRBJ2-1; v_gene: TRBV20-1
CDR3aa: CAWSVQRGTFYNEQFF; CDR3nt: TGTGCCTGGAGTGTACAACGGGGTACCTTCTACAATGAGCAGTTCTTC; d_gene: -; abundance: -; j_gene: TRBJ2-1; v_gene: TRBV30
CDR3aa: CASSEVSLANEQFF; CDR3nt: TGTGCCAGCAGTGAAGTGAGTCTAGCAAATGAGCAGTTCTTC; d_gene: -; abundance: many; j_gene: TRBJ2-1; v_gene: TRBV2
CDR3aa: CASSYWGIGDNEQFF; CDR3nt: TGTGCCAGCAGTTACTGGGGGATTGGGGACAATGAGCAGTTCTTC; d_gene: -; abundance: many; j_gene: TRBJ2-1; v_gene: TRBV6-5
CDR3aa: CASSVAGEAYEQYF; CDR3nt: TGTGCCAGCAGCGTAGCCGGGGAGGCCTACGAGCAGTACTTC; d_gene: -; abundance: many; j_gene: TRBJ2-7; v_gene: TRBV9
CDR3aa: CASSRDGNEKLFF; CDR3nt: TGTGCCAGCAGTCGAGACGGAAATGAAAAACTGTTTTTT; d_gene: -; abundance: -; j_gene: TRBJ1-4; v_gene: TRBV12-3/TRBV12-4
CDR3aa: CASSFVQGAGGELFF; CDR3nt: TGTGCCAGCAGTTTTGTTCAGGGGGCAGGCGGGGAGCTGTTTTTT; d_gene: TRBD1; abundance: -; j_gene: TRBJ2-2; v_gene: TRBV27
CDR3aa: CASRRTSGSVGTGELFF; CDR3nt: TGTGCCAGCAGGCGAACTAGCGGGAGCGTCGGCACCGGGGAGCTGTTTTTT; d_gene: TRBD2; abundance: -; j_gene: TRBJ2-2; v_gene: TRBV6-2/TRBV6-3
CDR3aa: CASSLSSGRGGDTQYF; CDR3nt: TGTGCCAGCAGTTTATCCAGCGGGAGAGGGGGAGATACGCAGTATTTT; d_gene: TRBD2; abundance: -; j_gene: TRBJ2-3; v_gene: TRBV28
CDR3aa: CSARDRSGANTGELFF; CDR3nt: TGCAGTGCTAGAGATCGAAGCGGAGCGAACACCGGGGAGCTGTTTTTT; d_gene: -; abundance: -; j_gene: TRBJ2-2; v_gene: TRBV20-1
CDR3aa: CASISAYTEAFF; CDR3nt: TGTGCCAGCATTTCAGCCTACACTGAAGCTTTCTTT; d_gene: -; abundance: few; j_gene: TRBJ1-1; v_gene: TRBV28
CDR3aa: CASSQGWGRNTEAFF; CDR3nt: TGCGCCAGCAGCCAAGGTTGGGGACGGAACACTGAAGCTTTCTTT; d_gene: -; abundance: -; j_gene: TRBJ1-1; v_gene: TRBV4-1
CDR3aa: CASSYSPGGDYGYTF; CDR3nt: TGTGCCAGCAGTTACAGTCCAGGGGGCGACTATGGCTACACCTTC; d_gene: TRBD1; abundance: once; j_gene: TRBJ1-2; v_gene: TRBV6-5
CDR3aa: CASSLTRPNTEAFF; CDR3nt: TGTGCCAGCAGTTTAACCCGCCCGAACACTGAAGCTTTCTTT; d_gene: -; abundance: many; j_gene: TRBJ1-1; v_gene: TRBV27
CDR3aa: CASSPGLAGARYSYNEQFF; CDR3nt: TGTGCCAGCAGCCCGGGACTAGCGGGGGCTCGATACTCCTACAATGAGCAGTTCTTC; d_gene: TRBD2; abundance: many; j_gene: TRBJ2-1; v_gene: TRBV7-2
CDR3aa: CSARGERQPRPDTQYF; CDR3nt: TGCAGTGCTAGAGGAGAACGGCAGCCTAGGCCAGATACGCAGTATTTT; d_gene: -; abundance: few; j_gene: TRBJ2-3; v_gene: TRBV20-1
CDR3aa: CASSHYSSEDYEQYF; CDR3nt: TGTGCCAGCAGCCATTACTCAAGCGAAGACTACGAGCAGTACTTC; d_gene: -; abundance: few; j_gene: TRBJ2-7; v_gene: TRBV14
CDR3aa: CASSLDWTGGPNEQFF; CDR3nt: TGTGCCAGCAGTTTAGATTGGACAGGGGGGCCCAATGAGCAGTTCTTC; d_gene: TRBD1; abundance: many; j_gene: TRBJ2-1; v_gene: TRBV28
CDR3aa: CASSDVTGVEEKLFF; CDR3nt: TGTGCCAGCAGTGACGTTACAGGCGTAGAAGAAAAACTGTTTTTT; d_gene: -; abundance: few; j_gene: TRBJ1-4; v_gene: TRBV2
CDR3aa: CASSFFAGGYTDTQYF; CDR3nt: TGTGCCAGCAGTTTCTTCGCGGGAGGGTACACAGATACGCAGTATTTT; d_gene: TRBD2; abundance: many; j_gene: TRBJ2-3; v_gene: TRBV12-3/TRBV12-4
CDR3aa: CASSLQGARYEQYF; CDR3nt: TGTGCCAGCAGCCTACAGGGGGCGCGGTACGAGCAGTACTTC; d_gene: TRBD1; abundance: -; j_gene: TRBJ2-7; v_gene: TRBV12-3/TRBV12-4
CDR3aa: CASSLVRLAGAEQYF; CDR3nt: TGTGCCAGCAGTTTAGTTCGGCTAGCGGGAGCCGAGCAGTACTTC; d_gene: TRBD2; abundance: once; j_gene: TRBJ2-7; v_gene: TRBV12-3/TRBV12-4
CDR3aa: CASFKLGRDYNEQFF; CDR3nt: TGTGCCAGCTTCAAACTAGGGCGAGACTACAATGAGCAGTTCTTC; d_gene: -; abundance: -; j_gene: TRBJ2-1; v_gene: TRBV27
CDR3aa: CASSEQGATYNEQFF; CDR3nt: TGTGCCAGCAGTGAACAGGGAGCGACCTACAATGAGCAGTTCTTC; d_gene: -; abundance: many; j_gene: TRBJ2-1; v_gene: TRBV6-1